This T cell receptor (beta chain) comes out of a study of cytomegalovirus exposure and HLA in healthy donors. General study points: According to a later analysis, TCR clusters from the first cohort tended to co-occur in the 120 or so validation repertoires.

Clones were read by immunoSEQ multiplex PCR, and TCRdb kept only the in-frame ones, dropping some. Among about 130,000 clones, 80% to 90% were seen once, and the ten largest hold 9%. Per the germline V gene, CDR1 is SGHAT and CDR2 is FQNNGV. Trimming at V came to 6 bases and at J to 4 bases, leaving 7 bases not matched to a gene. This CDR3 has 15 amino acids. For this clone: The antigen is unknown.

This chain uses TRBV11-2 with TRBJ2-1; 9 bases are a match to TRBD2. Sample: PBMCs. The receptor was isolated from a woman aged 18 to 35 in good health and CMV-seropositive. The CDR3, as DNA: TGTGCCAGCAGGGCTCCGGGACTAGCTTACAATGAGCAGTTCTTC. Amino acid sequence: CASRAPGLAYNEQFF.